This T cell receptor (beta chain) was retrieved from a study of CD4+ T cells in melanoma. Study-level results: In melanoma, neoantigen-specific CD4+ T cells reportedly differed in differentiation state. A reported correlation linked neoantigen-specific CD4+ T cells to CD8+, macrophage and B cell function.

V was pared by 5 bases and J by 1 base, with 12 bases between. This CDR3 spans 14 amino acids. Germline V gene lookup returns CDR1 MNHEY and CDR2 SMNVEV (reference sequence). Points on this clone: Its antigen remains unknown.

The data were produced by immunoSEQ multiplex PCR, yet TCRdb's version contains in-frame clones alone and is incomplete. The sample consists of around 110,000 clones, approximately 90% of them appearing once. J is TRBJ2-7 and V is TRBV27, with D maybe TRBD1 (6 bases). This TCR was sampled from a human donor with melanoma. Material: peripheral blood. DNA for the CDR3: TGTGCCAGCAGTAGGGACATGAATTCCTACGAGCAGTACTTC. This gives the protein CASSRDMNSYEQYF.